Below are 28 T cell receptor beta chains sequenced from a single sample in a study of cytomegalovirus exposure and HLA in healthy donors (TCRdb year 2017). Libraries were built with the immunoSEQ multiplex PCR assay. For the multiplex PCR, a mixture combining 60 forward primers for TCR Vbeta segments and 13 reverse primers for TCR Jbeta segments was used. TCRdb limited this immuneACCESS table to in-frame rearrangements with V and J called. A share of clones is missing; checked studies link under half to unresolved V genes, and the rest is unexplained. Counted in this sample were 200,000 to 250,000 clones; approximately 82% of them appeared once. The ten largest clonotypes hold 0.55% to 0.75% of the sample. Input material: PBMCs. Receptor source: a man between 18 and 35 years old in good health and CMV-seronegative.

This chain connects TRBV27 to TRBJ1-2; D perhaps matches TRBD1 (5 bases). V was pared by 2 bases and J by 8 bases, with 9 bases between. There are 12 residues in the CDR3. Germline CDR1 is MNHEY and CDR2 is SMNVEV (reference sequence). CDR3 DNA sequence: TGTGCCAGCAGTTTAGGGGGGGACGGCTACACCTTC. The encoded protein is CASSLGGDGYTF.

V usage is TRBV19 and J usage is TRBJ2-6; 9 bases are a match to TRBD1. V was clipped by 9 bases and J by 0 bases; unmatched bases: 3. This CDR3 is built from 15 residues. Germline-derived CDR1 and CDR2 are LNHDA and SQIVND (reference sequence). DNA of the CDR3: TGTGCCAGCCAGACAGGGGGCTCTGGGGCCAACGTCCTGACTTTC. This gives the protein CASQTGGSGANVLTF. The whole variable domain, remainder taken from reference TRBV19 and TRBJ2-6, is DGGITQSPKYLFRKEGQNVTLSCEQNLNHDAMYWYRQDPGQGLRLIYYSQIVNDFQKGDIAEGYSVSREKKESFPLTVTSAQKNPTAFYLCASQTGGSGANVLTFGAGSRLTVL.

The V and J genes are TRBV27 and TRBJ2-1; the D gene is possibly TRBD1 (6 bases). This CDR3 comprises 17 residues. Per germline, CDR1 MNHEY and CDR2 SMNVEV (reference sequence). Trimming removed 4 bases at V and 6 bases at J, with 22 bases between. CDR3 region: CASSYFSPGDGGNEQFF. Here the CDR3 DNA reads TGTGCCAGCAGTTACTTCTCACCAGGGGACGGAGGCAATGAGCAGTTCTTC.

A note on this clone: The sample carries other DNA sequences with the same CDR3. The gene calls are TRBV5-6 and TRBJ2-1; D unresolved. V was pared by 5 bases and J by 4 bases, with 4 bases between. This CDR3 has 11 amino acids. Germline V gene lookup returns CDR1 SGHDT and CDR2 YYEEEE. CDR3 sequence (DNA): TGTGCCAGCAGTTCGTACAATGAGCAGTTCTTC. It yields the protein CASSSYNEQFF.

The chain combines TRBV7-9 with TRBJ2-7; 7 nucleotides match TRBD2. CDR1 is SEHNR and CDR2 is FQNEAQ in the germline V gene (reference sequence). CDR3 length: 13 amino acids. The CDR3 sequence is CFAGDTHPNEQYF. DNA for the CDR3: TGTTTTGCGGGAGATACGCATCCCAACGAGCAGTACTTC.

The CDR3 nucleotides read TGTGCCAGCAGTTTAGGGAGGGGTCGGAATCAGCCCCAGCATTTT. Translating gives CASSLGRGRNQPQHF. The rearrangement links TRBV28 to TRBJ1-5; possibly TRBD1 for D (5 bases). The length of the CDR3 is 15 residues. The V end was cut by 2 bases, the J end by 4 bases, with 12 bases between. Germline V gene lookup returns CDR1 MDHEN and CDR2 SYDVKM.

The rearrangement links TRBV18 to TRBJ2-1, with 13 bases matching TRBD2. CDR1 and CDR2 from the germline V gene are KGHSH and LQKENI. The J segment lost 5 bases and the V segment lost 3 bases, leaving 4 bases of the junction unmatched. CDR3 size: 16 residues. This CDR3 is CASSPATSGGNNEQFF. DNA of the CDR3: TGTGCCAGCTCACCGGCGACTAGCGGGGGGAACAATGAGCAGTTCTTC.

The rearrangement links TRBV9 to TRBJ1-3; D perhaps matches TRBD1 (6 bases). Germline assignment: CDR1 SGDLS and CDR2 YYNGEE. The CDR3 has 18 residues. Trimming cost V 0 bases and J 0 bases, with 16 bases left between them. CDR3 sequence: CASSVDSTGPTSGNTIYF. For the CDR3, the DNA is TGTGCCAGCAGCGTAGACTCGACAGGACCGACCTCTGGAAACACCATATATTTT.

This chain joins TRBV19 and TRBJ1-5, with D maybe TRBD1 (6 bases). The CDR3 is made up of 12 amino acids. V was clipped by 8 bases and J by 4 bases, with 9 bases between them. Germline V gene data show CDR1 as LNHDA and CDR2 as SQIVND (reference sequence). CDR3 nucleotide sequence: TGTGCCAGTTGGACAGCTAATCAGCCCCAGCATTTT. This translates into CASWTANQPQHF.

V gene TRBV9 combines with J gene TRBJ1-2; the D is unclear. Trimming pared 7 bases from V and 8 bases from J, leaving 15 bases between. Per the germline V gene, CDR1 is SGDLS and CDR2 is YYNGEE. The CDR3 contains 12 residues. CDR3 in amino acids: CASGTRGKGYTF. For the CDR3, the DNA is TGTGCCAGCGGTACCAGAGGGAAAGGCTACACCTTC. The full variable domain, rest sourced from reference TRBV9 and TRBJ1-2, is DSGVTQTPKHLITATGQRVTLRCSPRSGDLSVYWYQQSLDQGLQFLIQYYNGEERAKGNILERFSAQQFPDLHSELNLSSLELGDSALYFCASGTRGKGYTFGSGTRLTVV.

The rearrangement links TRBV27 to TRBJ2-3, with TRBD1 identical over 8 bases. Germline CDR1 and CDR2: MNHEY and SMNVEV (reference sequence). The CDR3 covers 14 residues. V was clipped by 4 bases and J by 3 bases; unmatched bases: 3. CDR3 bases: TGTGCCAGCAGTTCCTGGACAGGGACAGATACGCAGTATTTT. This translates into CASSSWTGTDTQYF.

This clone turned up a few times. CDR3 protein: CASSLDRNSGNTIYF. CDR3 coding DNA: TGCGCCAGCAGCCTGGACAGAAACTCTGGAAACACCATATATTTT. V is TRBV5-1 and J is TRBJ1-3, with D possibly being TRBD1 (6 bases). Between the trimmed V and J ends, which lost 4 bases and 0 bases, there was a span of 11 bases. From germline, CDR1 is SGHRS and CDR2 YFSETQ. The CDR3 has 15 amino acids. The full variable domain, its missing parts supplied by reference TRBV5-1 and TRBJ1-3, is KAGVTQTPRYLIKTRGQQVTLSCSPISGHRSVSWYQQTPGQGLQFLFEYFSETQRNKGNFPGRFSGRQFSNSRSEMNVSTLELGDSALYLCASSLDRNSGNTIYFGEGSWLTVV.

The chain employs TRBV7-9 and TRBJ1-4, with D uncertain. This CDR3 is 16 amino acids long. Trimming pared 10 bases from V and 2 bases from J, leaving 20 bases between. CDR1 SEHNR and CDR2 FQNEAQ come from the germline V gene (reference sequence). For the CDR3, the DNA is TGTGCCACGACTAGGGCGGGGTCGAGTACTAATGAAAAACTGTTTTTT. Translating it yields CATTRAGSSTNEKLFF.

The chain uses TRBV9 and TRBJ2-1, with a possible D match to TRBD2 (6 bases). The ends were cut back, 5 bases at V and 8 bases at J, with 11 bases in the middle. Germline values: CDR1 SGDLS, CDR2 YYNGEE. The CDR3 is made up of 12 amino acids. The CDR3 coding sequence is TGTGCCAGCAGTGGGAGCGGGCATGAGCAGTTCTTC. The encoded protein is CASSGSGHEQFF.

This clone has a handful of counts. Written as DNA, the CDR3 is TGTGCCAGCTCACGGTTTGGGACAGCCTCTGGAAACACCATATATTTT. This translates into CASSRFGTASGNTIYF. V usage is TRBV18 and J usage is TRBJ1-3; 7 nucleotides line up with TRBD1. This CDR3 contains 16 residues. Germline CDR1 and CDR2: KGHSH and LQKENI. The ends lost 4 bases at V and 0 bases at J; junction bases unmatched: 6. The variable domain in full, with the rest retrieved from reference TRBV18 and TRBJ1-3, is NAGVMQNPRHLVRRRGQEARLRCSPMKGHSHVYWYRQLPEEGLKFMVYLQKENIIDESGMPKERFSAEFPKEGPSILRIQQVVRGDSAAYFCASSRFGTASGNTIYFGEGSWLTVV.

This clone has only one observation. V usage is TRBV28 and J usage is TRBJ1-1; no reliable D call. Germline lookup yields CDR1 MDHEN and CDR2 SYDVKM. This CDR3 is built from 13 residues. Deletions cut 10 bases from V and 2 bases from J, with 14 bases between. CDR3 region: CATQAGGNTEAFF. The DNA of the CDR3 is TGTGCCACCCAAGCGGGCGGAAACACTGAAGCTTTCTTT.

The chain has TRBV2 and TRBJ1-2; a weak D match, TRBD1 (6 bases). This CDR3 is 15 amino acids long. From germline, CDR1 is SNHLY and CDR2 FYNNEI. V gave up 4 bases and J gave up 2 bases, with 14 bases separating them. The DNA of the CDR3 is TGTGCCAGCAGTGGGATCGCCACAGGGAACTATGGCTACACCTTC. This codes for CASSGIATGNYGYTF.

A single count supports this clone. The chain employs TRBV30 and TRBJ1-4; D not resolved. Germline CDR1 is GTSNPN and CDR2 is SVGIG (reference sequence). V was trimmed by 1 base and J by 2 bases, leaving 11 bases between them. The CDR3 totals 15 residues. The CDR3 DNA reads as TGTGCCTGGAGTGAACAGACATCGACTAATGAAAAACTGTTTTTT. Its protein product is CAWSEQTSTNEKLFF. Full variable domain (missing parts from reference TRBV30 and TRBJ1-4): SQTIHQWPATLVQPVGSPLSLECTVEGTSNPNLYWYRQAAGRGLQLLFYSVGIGQISSEVPQNLSASRPQDRQFILSSKKLLLSDSGFYLCAWSEQTSTNEKLFFGSGTQLSVL.

V is TRBV27 and J is TRBJ1-1; unclear D gene. The V gene lost 0 bases and the J gene lost 0 bases, with 11 bases spanning the gap. The CDR3 covers 16 residues. The germline CDR1 and CDR2 sequences are MNHEY and SMNVEV (reference sequence). The CDR3 coding sequence is TGTGCCAGCAGTTTATCGATAGGGAGGATGAACACTGAAGCTTTCTTT. Protein product: CASSLSIGRMNTEAFF.

This clone was recorded once. The gene calls are TRBV2 and TRBJ2-1; no firm D call. Germline V lookup: CDR1 SNHLY, CDR2 FYNNEI. The V end was cut by 10 bases, the J end by 8 bases, with 21 bases between. This CDR3 is built from 14 residues. The CDR3 DNA sequence: TGTGCCACCTCTCAAGGCGATGCTCGGGATGAGCAGTTCTTC. Its translation is CATSQGDARDEQFF.

V and J are TRBV5-1 and TRBJ2-2; possible D gene TRBD2, 7 bases. Germline CDR1 SGHRS, CDR2 YFSETQ. The CDR3 is made up of 15 amino acids. V lost 2 bases, J lost 6 bases, and 14 bases lay in between. The CDR3 protein is CASSLQGGSAGELFF. The CDR3, as DNA: TGCGCCAGCAGCTTACAGGGCGGGAGCGCCGGGGAGCTGTTTTTT.

This rearrangement joins TRBV5-1 to TRBJ1-1; D perhaps matches TRBD1 (5 bases). Germline assignment: CDR1 SGHRS and CDR2 YFSETQ. V lost 4 bases and J 11 bases, leaving 24 bases between the germline ends. The CDR3 loop spans 15 amino acids. CDR3 nucleotides: TGCGCCAGCAGCCCAGATAATTACAGGCCCCCGGCCGCTTTCTTT. It specifies CASSPDNYRPPAAFF.

In this sample, this clone turned up a few times. The rearrangement uses TRBV2 and TRBJ2-3; D is undetermined. The CDR3 has 12 residues. Germline V gene sequence: CDR1 SNHLY, CDR2 FYNNEI. V lost 6 bases, J lost 4 bases, and 8 bases lay in between. CDR3 sequence: CASSGMPDTQYF. The CDR3 DNA reads TGTGCCAGCAGCGGTATGCCAGATACGCAGTATTTT.

The chain is built from TRBV7-9 and TRBJ2-4, with D maybe TRBD2 (6 bases). V lost 3 bases and J lost 3, with 18 bases in between. Germline V gene lookup returns CDR1 SEHNR and CDR2 FQNEAQ (reference sequence). The CDR3 length is 17 residues. The CDR3 coding sequence is TGTGCCAGCAGCTTTCAAGCCTACGGGGAGGTCAAAAACATTCAGTACTTC. Its protein product is CASSFQAYGEVKNIQYF. The whole variable domain, remainder taken from reference TRBV7-9 and TRBJ2-4, is DTGVSQNPRHKITKRGQNVTFRCDPISEHNRLYWYRQTLGQGPEFLTYFQNEAQLEKSRLLSDRFSAERPKGSFSTLEIQRTEQGDSAMYLCASSFQAYGEVKNIQYFGAGTRLSVL.

V and J are TRBV15 and TRBJ2-7, with TRBD2 identical over 11 bases. The ends lost 6 bases at V and 0 bases at J; junction bases unmatched: 4. CDR1 is LNHNV, CDR2 YYDKDF, per germline (reference sequence). The CDR3 contains 15 residues. DNA of the CDR3: TGTGCCACCAGGCCTACTAGCGGGGGCTCCTACGAGCAGTACTTC. It translates to CATRPTSGGSYEQYF.

This sequence joins TRBV6-1 and TRBJ1-5, with no clear D. The ends were cut back, 1 base at V and 5 bases at J, with 9 bases in the middle. Germline CDR1 MNHNS, CDR2 SASEGT. The CDR3 runs 14 residues. For the CDR3, the DNA is TGTGCCAGCAGTGAAGGACGAGGGTATCAGCCCCAGCATTTT. Protein sequence: CASSEGRGYQPQHF.

V is TRBV10-3 and J is TRBJ1-6; 7 bases are a match to TRBD1. Losses at the gene ends were 5 bases for V and 10 bases for J; bases not matched to a gene: 14. In germline, CDR1 is ENHRY, CDR2 SYGVKD. This CDR3 is 16 amino acids long. CDR3 bases: TGTGCCATCAGTATCACTTCAGGGGGAAGAGGGTCACCCCTCCACTTT. Its translation: CAISITSGGRGSPLHF.

This clone came up a few times. This chain links TRBV7-9 with TRBJ2-3; maybe TRBD2 (5 bases). Germline loops: CDR1 SEHNR, CDR2 FQNEAQ (reference sequence). CDR3 length equals 14 residues. The V end lost 3 bases, the J end lost 5 bases, and 12 bases lay between the germline ends. CDR3 sequence: CASSLETMRDTQYF. DNA of the CDR3: TGTGCCAGCAGCTTGGAGACTATGAGAGATACGCAGTATTTT.